Listed below are T cell receptor beta chains from one sample, sequenced in a study of T and B cells in COVID-19 patients. TCRdb independently ran MiXCR on the multiplex PCR reads; one entry per CDR3 protein. In the table there are fewer than 9,500 distinct CDR3 sequences, roughly 29% of which are singletons. Sample: blood. These TCRs come from a human donor who had recovered from COVID-19. CDR3s leave out the opening cysteine and the closing phenylalanine or tryptophan.

V gene: TRBV28
J gene: TRBJ2-7
CDR3 protein: ASSRLYEQY

V gene: TRBV6-5
J gene: TRBJ2-3
CDR3 protein: ASSTGGRTDTQY

V gene: TRBV5-8
J gene: TRBJ2-5
CDR3 protein: ASSLGAKETLY

V gene: TRBV7-9
J gene: TRBJ2-7
CDR3 protein: ASSLAGQGPYEQY

V gene: TRBV5-1
J gene: TRBJ2-1
CDR3 protein: ASSLTGDGYNEQF

V gene: TRBV18
J gene: TRBJ2-6
CDR3 protein: ASSRFKASGDQSSGANVLT

V gene: TRBV24-1
J gene: TRBJ2-1
CDR3 protein: ATSDPGTGGLNEQF

V gene: TRBV19
J gene: TRBJ1-1
CDR3 protein: ASSIVHGRVNTEAF

V gene: TRBV7-2
J gene: TRBJ1-2
CDR3 protein: ASSTPGTGHYGYT

V gene: TRBV19
J gene: TRBJ1-2
CDR3 protein: ASSIGGTGAAGYT

V gene: TRBV29-1
J gene: TRBJ2-2
CDR3 protein: SVEDSGGAGELF

V gene: TRBV6-4
J gene: TRBJ2-1
CDR3 protein: ASSDSAYNEQF

V gene: TRBV19
J gene: TRBJ1-1
CDR3 protein: ASTPGQGHEAF

V gene: TRBV5-1
J gene: TRBJ2-6
CDR3 protein: ASSPQGAYGANVLT

V gene: TRBV10-3
J gene: TRBJ2-1
CDR3 protein: AISDYTYNNNEQF

V gene: TRBV6-1
J gene: TRBJ1-2
CDR3 protein: ASSELGLANYGYT

V gene: TRBV6-5
J gene: TRBJ2-1
CDR3 protein: ATMKWGLYNEQF

V gene: TRBV5-1
J gene: TRBJ1-2
CDR3 protein: ASSLAEANYGYT

V gene: TRBV15
J gene: TRBJ2-3
CDR3 protein: ATRGMVEDTQY

V gene: TRBV18
J gene: TRBJ1-3
CDR3 protein: ASSPLRESGNTIY

V gene: TRBV12-3/TRBV12-4
J gene: TRBJ2-3
CDR3 protein: ASGPGGSTDTQY

V gene: TRBV19
J gene: TRBJ1-1
CDR3 protein: ASSRGKNTEAF

V gene: TRBV4-3
J gene: TRBJ2-5
CDR3 protein: ASSQDGFQETQY

V gene: TRBV29-1
J gene: TRBJ1-2
CDR3 protein: SVVGTGGLGYT

V gene: TRBV6-5
J gene: TRBJ1-5
CDR3 protein: ASSSTDQPQH

V gene: TRBV6-4
J gene: TRBJ2-2
CDR3 protein: ASSLRDRNTGELF

V gene: TRBV20-1
J gene: TRBJ2-7
CDR3 protein: SAGTISYEQY

V gene: TRBV6-1
J gene: TRBJ1-3
CDR3 protein: ASSERQLISGNTIY

V gene: TRBV20-1
J gene: TRBJ2-2
CDR3 protein: SARNRGLEELF

V gene: TRBV20-1
J gene: TRBJ2-7
CDR3 protein: SAKDKPQQY

V gene: TRBV10-3
J gene: TRBJ1-2
CDR3 protein: AISDAEQGTYGYT

V gene: TRBV27
J gene: TRBJ2-1
CDR3 protein: ASSSTTGWSGNEQF

V gene: TRBV28
J gene: TRBJ1-2
CDR3 protein: ASSLFGLQAHGYT

V gene: TRBV7-6
J gene: TRBJ1-2
CDR3 protein: ASSLPSIRSYGYT

V gene: TRBV30
J gene: TRBJ1-4
CDR3 protein: AWKRGVGEKLF

V gene: TRBV6-6
J gene: TRBJ2-7
CDR3 protein: ATRPPGTGGLSYEQY

V gene: TRBV5-1
J gene: TRBJ1-1
CDR3 protein: ASSLNSGRNTEAF

V gene: TRBV15
J gene: TRBJ2-3
CDR3 protein: ATSRPTGDTQY

V gene: TRBV4-2
J gene: TRBJ2-3
CDR3 protein: ASSQGEGPSTDTQY

V gene: TRBV6-1
J gene: TRBJ2-4
CDR3 protein: ASRDRDKNIQY

V gene: TRBV6-4
J gene: TRBJ1-2
CDR3 protein: ASSGTENYGYT

V gene: TRBV6-5
J gene: TRBJ1-3
CDR3 protein: ASSYWTGSGNTIY

V gene: TRBV29-1
J gene: TRBJ2-1
CDR3 protein: SVAAGTGGVGEQF

V gene: TRBV5-4
J gene: TRBJ2-1
CDR3 protein: ASSLNRDRAYNEQF

V gene: TRBV28
J gene: TRBJ2-3
CDR3 protein: ASRERGGPDTQY